This T cell receptor beta chain came from a study of blood T cell repertoires in COVID-19. Original processing notes: Scientists estimated how many nucleated cells there were by amplifying reference gene primers. Clones were read by immunoSEQ multiplex PCR, and TCRdb kept only the in-frame ones, dropping some. For V, J and clone size, that table is used; D and trimming come from the DNA. Here the sample spans about 20,000 clones, roughly 88% being singletons. Those who participated ranged in age from 18 to 89 years and resided in under 25 US areas. Recovery among Cohort 3 donors was established by two negative PCRs, clearance, or symptom resolution. V was clipped by 2 bases and J by 0 bases; unmatched bases: 5. CDR1 and CDR2 (germline): KGHSH, LQKENI. CDR3 length: 16 residues. This clone came up a few times.

The source material was PBMCs or T cells enriched from blood (not recorded which). V is TRBV18 and J is TRBJ1-1, with 8 nucleotides matching TRBD1. This clonotype originated in a woman in her twenties or thirties who had recovered from COVID-19. CDR3 in amino acids: CASSPTQGALNTEAFF. CDR3 coding DNA: TGTGCCAGCTCACCAACGCAGGGGGCTCTGAACACTGAAGCTTTCTTT.